A selection of T cell receptor beta chains follows, all from one sample in a study of shared clonotypes between healthy human individuals. Sequenced by immunoSEQ multiplex PCR; TCRdb stores in-frame clones only, minus some. The sample has under 2,500,000 clones; approximately 94% are singletons. Sequencing used naive CD4+ T cells sorted from blood. The source of these receptors is a man aged 18 to 30 in good health. CDR3s include the opening cysteine and the closing phenylalanine or tryptophan. The D gene is left open where the match is weak. Part of the rows lack a size; the others show once, few, many or a class for expanded clones.

d_gene: TRBD1; abundance: -; j_gene: TRBJ1-2; v_gene: TRBV6-5; CDR3aa: CASSRGQGMDGYTF; CDR3nt: TGTGCCAGTTCCCGGGGACAGGGGATGGATGGCTACACCTTC
d_gene: -; abundance: -; j_gene: TRBJ1-1; v_gene: TRBV25-1; CDR3aa: CASSGGSGGEAFF; CDR3nt: TGTGCCAGCAGTGGCGGTAGCGGGGGTGAAGCTTTCTTT
d_gene: -; abundance: -; j_gene: TRBJ1-2; v_gene: TRBV30; CDR3aa: CAWTGGGTLNYGYTF; CDR3nt: TGTGCCTGGACCGGGGGAGGCACTTTAAACTATGGCTACACCTTC
d_gene: -; abundance: -; j_gene: TRBJ2-5; v_gene: TRBV11-1; CDR3aa: CASSFTGIQETQYF; CDR3nt: TGTGCCAGCAGCTTCACGGGCATCCAAGAGACCCAGTACTTC
d_gene: TRBD1; abundance: -; j_gene: TRBJ1-1; v_gene: TRBV19; CDR3aa: CASRLDRGIIDEAFF; CDR3nt: TGTGCCAGTAGGCTTGACAGGGGGATAATTGATGAAGCTTTCTTT
d_gene: -; abundance: -; j_gene: TRBJ2-2; v_gene: TRBV5-1; CDR3aa: CASSLFSQNTGELFF; CDR3nt: TGCGCCAGCAGCTTGTTTAGCCAGAACACCGGGGAGCTGTTTTTT
d_gene: -; abundance: -; j_gene: TRBJ1-6; v_gene: TRBV4-3; CDR3aa: CASSQEGRPNSPLHF; CDR3nt: TGCGCCAGCAGCCAAGAAGGGAGACCTAATTCACCCCTCCACTTT
d_gene: -; abundance: -; j_gene: TRBJ2-1; v_gene: TRBV5-4; CDR3aa: CASSLQGPGSYNEQFF; CDR3nt: TGTGCCAGCAGCTTGCAGGGGCCAGGGTCCTACAATGAGCAGTTCTTC
d_gene: -; abundance: -; j_gene: TRBJ1-1; v_gene: TRBV5-1; CDR3aa: CASSLEAGSFTEAFF; CDR3nt: TGCGCCAGCAGCTTGGAGGCAGGGTCGTTCACTGAAGCTTTCTTT
d_gene: -; abundance: -; j_gene: TRBJ2-1; v_gene: TRBV11-2; CDR3aa: CASSLVNEQFF; CDR3nt: TGTGCCAGCAGCTTAGTTAATGAGCAGTTCTTC
d_gene: -; abundance: -; j_gene: TRBJ1-2; v_gene: TRBV2; CDR3aa: CASTQSQGSNGYTF; CDR3nt: TGTGCCAGCACCCAGTCCCAGGGGTCGAATGGCTACACCTTC
d_gene: TRBD1; abundance: few; j_gene: TRBJ1-2; v_gene: TRBV19; CDR3aa: CASSSPRQGGYGYTF; CDR3nt: TGTGCCAGTAGTTCACCGCGACAGGGGGGATATGGCTACACCTTC
d_gene: -; abundance: once; j_gene: TRBJ2-7; v_gene: TRBV30; CDR3aa: CAWSLLQSYEQYF; CDR3nt: TGTGCCTGGAGTCTTTTGCAGTCCTACGAGCAGTACTTC
d_gene: TRBD1; abundance: -; j_gene: TRBJ2-7; v_gene: TRBV28; CDR3aa: CASSRDRVGWQYF; CDR3nt: TGTGCCAGCAGCCGCGACAGGGTTGGATGGCAGTACTTC
d_gene: -; abundance: once; j_gene: TRBJ1-5; v_gene: TRBV6-5; CDR3aa: CACQAGTNQPQHF; CDR3nt: TGTGCCTGCCAGGCAGGGACAAATCAGCCCCAGCATTTT
d_gene: TRBD1; abundance: -; j_gene: TRBJ1-1; v_gene: TRBV18; CDR3aa: CASSGQGSEAFF; CDR3nt: TGTGCCAGCTCAGGACAGGGTTCTGAAGCTTTCTTT
d_gene: -; abundance: few; j_gene: TRBJ2-7; v_gene: TRBV4-1; CDR3aa: CASSLRPSSYEQYF; CDR3nt: TGCGCCAGCAGCCTCCGGCCCAGCTCCTACGAGCAGTACTTC
d_gene: TRBD1; abundance: -; j_gene: TRBJ1-4; v_gene: TRBV15; CDR3aa: CATSRPPGQGRTNEKLFF; CDR3nt: TGTGCCACCAGCAGGCCCCCGGGACAGGGCAGGACTAATGAAAAACTGTTTTTT
d_gene: -; abundance: -; j_gene: TRBJ1-5; v_gene: TRBV6-1; CDR3aa: CASSEGGRNQPQHF; CDR3nt: TGTGCCAGCAGTGAAGGGGGAAGGAATCAGCCCCAGCATTTT
d_gene: -; abundance: -; j_gene: TRBJ1-2; v_gene: TRBV7-9; CDR3aa: CASSWDSNYGYTF; CDR3nt: TGTGCCAGCTCCTGGGATTCCAACTATGGCTACACCTTC
d_gene: -; abundance: -; j_gene: TRBJ2-1; v_gene: TRBV15; CDR3aa: CATSRDRGSYNEQFF; CDR3nt: TGTGCCACCAGCAGAGATCGTGGCTCCTACAATGAGCAGTTCTTC
d_gene: TRBD1; abundance: -; j_gene: TRBJ1-2; v_gene: TRBV5-6; CDR3aa: CASSSTGTGVGNYGYTF; CDR3nt: TGTGCCAGCAGCAGTACCGGGACAGGGGTAGGGAACTATGGCTACACCTTC
d_gene: -; abundance: -; j_gene: TRBJ2-3; v_gene: TRBV18; CDR3aa: CASSPRGGPDTQYF; CDR3nt: TGTGCCAGCTCACCCCGCGGTGGTCCAGATACGCAGTATTTT
d_gene: -; abundance: few; j_gene: TRBJ1-2; v_gene: TRBV28; CDR3aa: CASSPTGRDGYTF; CDR3nt: TGTGCCAGCAGTCCAACGGGGAGGGATGGCTACACCTTC
d_gene: TRBD2; abundance: -; j_gene: TRBJ2-7; v_gene: TRBV5-1; CDR3aa: CASSPPGGEQYF; CDR3nt: TGCGCCAGCAGCCCCCCGGGGGGGGAGCAGTACTTC
d_gene: -; abundance: -; j_gene: TRBJ1-1; v_gene: TRBV15; CDR3aa: CATSRDQVTTEAFF; CDR3nt: TGTGCCACCAGCAGAGATCAGGTGACAACTGAAGCTTTCTTT
d_gene: -; abundance: few; j_gene: TRBJ1-1; v_gene: TRBV30; CDR3aa: CAWMKGPAAEAFF; CDR3nt: TGTGCCTGGATGAAGGGTCCGGCGGCTGAAGCTTTCTTT
d_gene: TRBD1; abundance: -; j_gene: TRBJ1-4; v_gene: TRBV2; CDR3aa: CASSALDRGGEKLFF; CDR3nt: TGTGCCAGCAGTGCCCTTGACAGGGGAGGTGAAAAACTGTTTTTT
d_gene: -; abundance: -; j_gene: TRBJ2-7; v_gene: TRBV9; CDR3aa: CASSSRGRENEQYF; CDR3nt: TGTGCCAGCAGCTCTCGGGGCAGGGAGAACGAGCAGTACTTC
d_gene: -; abundance: -; j_gene: TRBJ2-5; v_gene: TRBV11-2; CDR3aa: CASSRSSQETQYF; CDR3nt: TGTGCCAGCAGCCGTTCCTCTCAAGAGACCCAGTACTTC
d_gene: -; abundance: -; j_gene: TRBJ2-2; v_gene: TRBV10-3; CDR3aa: CAISEFRDTGELFF; CDR3nt: TGTGCCATCAGTGAGTTTAGGGACACCGGGGAGCTGTTTTTT
d_gene: TRBD2; abundance: -; j_gene: TRBJ2-1; v_gene: TRBV5-4; CDR3aa: CASSFVTSENEQFF; CDR3nt: TGTGCCAGCAGCTTTGTGACTAGCGAGAATGAGCAGTTCTTC
d_gene: -; abundance: -; j_gene: TRBJ2-7; v_gene: TRBV6-5; CDR3aa: CASSYSRQGYEQYF; CDR3nt: TGTGCCAGCAGTTACTCGAGGCAGGGCTACGAGCAGTACTTC
d_gene: TRBD1; abundance: -; j_gene: TRBJ1-5; v_gene: TRBV19; CDR3aa: CASLPQGQGVINQPQHF; CDR3nt: TGTGCCAGTCTCCCCCAGGGACAGGGGGTGATTAATCAGCCCCAGCATTTT
d_gene: -; abundance: -; j_gene: TRBJ2-7; v_gene: TRBV12-5; CDR3aa: CASGLVPPPVVQAEQYF; CDR3nt: TGTGCTAGTGGTTTGGTACCCCCGCCCGTGGTGCAAGCCGAGCAGTACTTC
d_gene: TRBD1; abundance: -; j_gene: TRBJ2-5; v_gene: TRBV6-1; CDR3aa: CASSGTGVIGTQYF; CDR3nt: TGTGCCAGCAGCGGGACAGGGGTAATTGGGACCCAGTACTTC
d_gene: -; abundance: -; j_gene: TRBJ2-7; v_gene: TRBV5-4; CDR3aa: CASSLGAYEQYF; CDR3nt: TGTGCCAGCAGCTTGGGTGCCTACGAGCAGTACTTC
d_gene: TRBD1; abundance: -; j_gene: TRBJ1-1; v_gene: TRBV6-9; CDR3aa: CARDRGFGTEAFF; CDR3nt: TGTGCGAGGGACAGGGGGTTTGGCACTGAAGCTTTCTTT
d_gene: -; abundance: -; j_gene: TRBJ2-2; v_gene: TRBV11-3; CDR3aa: CASSLDGTGGELFF; CDR3nt: TGTGCCAGCAGCTTAGATGGAACCGGAGGGGAGCTGTTTTTT
d_gene: -; abundance: -; j_gene: TRBJ2-5; v_gene: TRBV10-1; CDR3aa: CASSDGSEETQYF; CDR3nt: TGCGCCAGCAGTGACGGCAGTGAAGAGACCCAGTACTTC
d_gene: TRBD1; abundance: -; j_gene: TRBJ2-7; v_gene: TRBV30; CDR3aa: CAYTRGLQDEQYF; CDR3nt: TGTGCCTATACCAGGGGGCTGCAGGACGAGCAGTACTTC
d_gene: TRBD1; abundance: -; j_gene: TRBJ1-2; v_gene: TRBV25-1; CDR3aa: CASSPRTGYSYGYTF; CDR3nt: TGTGCCAGCAGTCCCCGGACAGGTTACAGCTATGGCTACACCTTC
d_gene: TRBD1; abundance: -; j_gene: TRBJ2-5; v_gene: TRBV7-9; CDR3aa: CASRFDRQGKTQYF; CDR3nt: TGTGCCAGCAGGTTTGATAGACAGGGGAAGACCCAGTACTTC
d_gene: -; abundance: -; j_gene: TRBJ2-7; v_gene: TRBV19; CDR3aa: CASSTLTSYEQYF; CDR3nt: TGTGCCAGTAGTACCCTCACCTCCTACGAGCAGTACTTC
d_gene: -; abundance: -; j_gene: TRBJ2-3; v_gene: TRBV9; CDR3aa: CASSDGRTDTQYF; CDR3nt: TGTGCCAGCAGCGACGGCCGAACAGATACGCAGTATTTT
d_gene: -; abundance: -; j_gene: TRBJ1-1; v_gene: TRBV2; CDR3aa: CASSEAGKGIAFF; CDR3nt: TGTGCCAGCAGTGAAGCAGGGAAGGGGATTGCTTTCTTT
d_gene: TRBD1; abundance: -; j_gene: TRBJ2-7; v_gene: TRBV6-6; CDR3aa: CASSRDRGQDEQYF; CDR3nt: TGTGCCAGCAGCCGGGACAGGGGGCAGGACGAGCAGTACTTC
d_gene: -; abundance: -; j_gene: TRBJ1-2; v_gene: TRBV28; CDR3aa: CASWGVDGGGYTF; CDR3nt: TGTGCCAGCTGGGGTGTCGATGGGGGAGGCTACACCTTC